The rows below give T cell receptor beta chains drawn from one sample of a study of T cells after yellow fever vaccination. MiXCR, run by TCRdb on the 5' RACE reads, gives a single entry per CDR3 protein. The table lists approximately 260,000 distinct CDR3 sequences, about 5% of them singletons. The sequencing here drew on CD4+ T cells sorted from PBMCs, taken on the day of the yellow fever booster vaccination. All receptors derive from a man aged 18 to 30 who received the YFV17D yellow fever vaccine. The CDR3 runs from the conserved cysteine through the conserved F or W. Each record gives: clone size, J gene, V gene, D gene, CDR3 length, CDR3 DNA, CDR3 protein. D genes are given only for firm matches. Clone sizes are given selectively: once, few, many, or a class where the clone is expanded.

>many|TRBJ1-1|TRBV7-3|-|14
TGTGCCAGCAGCTTAGGGGCCCAGTACACTGAAGCTTTCTTT
CASSLGAQYTEAFF
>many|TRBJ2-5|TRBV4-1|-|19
TGCGCCAGCAGCCAGGTGATTTCTGACAGCAGTACCGATGTGGAGACCCAGTACTTC
CASSQVISDSSTDVETQYF
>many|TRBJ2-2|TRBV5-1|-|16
TGCGCCAGCAGCTTGGGATATTCAACGAACACCGGGGAGCTGTTTTTT
CASSLGYSTNTGELFF
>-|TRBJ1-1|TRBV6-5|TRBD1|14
TGTGCCAGCAGTTACAGGGGACAGGGGACTGAAGCTTTCTTT
CASSYRGQGTEAFF
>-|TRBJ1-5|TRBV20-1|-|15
TGCAGTGCTAGTTCGCTAGAGGCGGTGTATCAGCCCCAGCATTTT
CSASSLEAVYQPQHF
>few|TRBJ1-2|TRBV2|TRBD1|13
TGTGCCAGCAGTCCACAGGGGCCCTATGGCTACACCTTC
CASSPQGPYGYTF
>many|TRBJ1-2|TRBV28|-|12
TGTGCCAGCAGTTTGGCTAACTATGGCTACACCTTC
CASSLANYGYTF
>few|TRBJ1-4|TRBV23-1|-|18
TGCGCCAGCAGTCTTGTATTGAACAGGCGATCAACTAATGAAAAACTGTTTTTT
CASSLVLNRRSTNEKLFF
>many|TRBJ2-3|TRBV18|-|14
TGTGCCAGCTCACCGAGCCGGAGCACAGATACGCAGTATTTT
CASSPSRSTDTQYF
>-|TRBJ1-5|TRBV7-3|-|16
TGTGCCAGCACCTTACAGACAGGCGTAAGCAATCAGCCCCAGCATTTT
CASTLQTGVSNQPQHF
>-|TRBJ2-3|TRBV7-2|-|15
TGTGCCAGCAGCTTATTTAGCCAGGGTCCAGATACGCAGTATTTT
CASSLFSQGPDTQYF
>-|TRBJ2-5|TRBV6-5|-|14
TGTGCCAGCAGCCTCTTGATGGGGGGAGAGACCCAGTACTTC
CASSLLMGGETQYF
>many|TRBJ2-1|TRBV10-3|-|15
TGTGCCACCCACGGGGTTTGGGGATCCTACAATGAGCAGTTCTTC
CATHGVWGSYNEQFF
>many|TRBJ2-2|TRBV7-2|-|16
TGTGCCAGCAGCTTATTGGCAGCCTCGAACACCGGGGAGCTGTTTTTT
CASSLLAASNTGELFF
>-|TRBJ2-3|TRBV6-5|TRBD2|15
TGTGCCAGCAGAAGAACTAGCGGGGGGGGAGATACGCAGTATTTT
CASRRTSGGGDTQYF
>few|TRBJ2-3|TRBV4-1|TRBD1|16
TGCGCCAGCAGCCAAAAAAGGGGACAGAACACAGATACGCAGTATTTT
CASSQKRGQNTDTQYF
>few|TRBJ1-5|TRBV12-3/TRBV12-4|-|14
TGTGCCAGCAGTTTATGGATTAGCAATCAGCCCCAGCATTTT
CASSLWISNQPQHF
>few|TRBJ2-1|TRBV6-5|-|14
TGTGCCAGCAGCCTTGGGGTTCTCTACAATGAGCAGTTCTTC
CASSLGVLYNEQFF
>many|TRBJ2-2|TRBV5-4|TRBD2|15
TGTGCCAGCAGGTTGGGAGGGGCTGACACCGGGGAGCTGTTTTTT
CASRLGGADTGELFF
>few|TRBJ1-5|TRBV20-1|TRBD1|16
TGCAGTGCTAGAGGCGAACAGGGGATACGCAATCAGCCCCAGCATTTT
CSARGEQGIRNQPQHF
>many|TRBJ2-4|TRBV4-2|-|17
TGTGCCAGCAGCAGACCCCTGGACACTACCACCCAAAACATTCAGTACTTC
CASSRPLDTTTQNIQYF
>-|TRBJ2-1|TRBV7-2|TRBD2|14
TGTGCCAGCACTGCAGCGGGGCATTCCAATGAGCAGTTCTTC
CASTAAGHSNEQFF
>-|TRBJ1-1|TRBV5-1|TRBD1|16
TGCGCCAGCAGCTTGGGTCAGGGGGTGGTGAACACTGAAGCTTTCTTT
CASSLGQGVVNTEAFF
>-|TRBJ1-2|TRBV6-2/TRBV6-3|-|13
TGTGCCAGCAGTTACTGGGGGAACTATGGCTACACCTTC
CASSYWGNYGYTF
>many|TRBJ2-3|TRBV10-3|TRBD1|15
TGTGCCATCAGTGGTACAGGGGGGAGCACAGATACGCAGTATTTT
CAISGTGGSTDTQYF
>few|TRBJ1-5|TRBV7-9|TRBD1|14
TGTGCCAGCAGCGAGACAGGGCTCAATCAGCCCCAGCATTTT
CASSETGLNQPQHF
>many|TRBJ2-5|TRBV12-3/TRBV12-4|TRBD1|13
TGTGCCAGCAGTCCGGGACAGGTTGAGACCCAGTACTTC
CASSPGQVETQYF
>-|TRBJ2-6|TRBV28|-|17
TGTGCCAGCAGTTTATTCGCAGGCATCTCTGGGGCCAACGTCCTGACTTTC
CASSLFAGISGANVLTF
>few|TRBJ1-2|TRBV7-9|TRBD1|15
TGTGCCAGCAGCCAACGGACAGGGGCCCTCTATGGCTACACCTTC
CASSQRTGALYGYTF
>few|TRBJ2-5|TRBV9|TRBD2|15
TGTGCCAGCAACCCAGCGGGGACTCCCCAAGAGACCCAGTACTTC
CASNPAGTPQETQYF
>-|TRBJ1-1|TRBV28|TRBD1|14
TGTGCCAGCAGACCAGGGGGCCCGAACACTGAAGCTTTCTTT
CASRPGGPNTEAFF
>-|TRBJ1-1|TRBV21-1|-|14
TGTGCCAGCAGCAAAGACAGGGTGAACACTGAAGCTTTCTTT
CASSKDRVNTEAFF
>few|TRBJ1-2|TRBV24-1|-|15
TGTGCCACCAGTGATTTCAGGGAAGGAAACTATGGCTACACCTTC
CATSDFREGNYGYTF